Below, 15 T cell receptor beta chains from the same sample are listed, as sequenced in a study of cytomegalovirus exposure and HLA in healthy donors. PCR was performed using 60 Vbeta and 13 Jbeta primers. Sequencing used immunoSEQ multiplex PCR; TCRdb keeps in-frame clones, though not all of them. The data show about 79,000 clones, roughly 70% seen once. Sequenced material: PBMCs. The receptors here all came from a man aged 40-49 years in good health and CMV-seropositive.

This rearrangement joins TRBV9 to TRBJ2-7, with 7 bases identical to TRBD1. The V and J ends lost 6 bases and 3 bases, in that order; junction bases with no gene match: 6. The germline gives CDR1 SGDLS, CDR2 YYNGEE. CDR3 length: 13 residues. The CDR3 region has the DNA TGTGCCAGCAACCGACAGGGAAACTACGAGCAGTACTTC. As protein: CASNRQGNYEQYF. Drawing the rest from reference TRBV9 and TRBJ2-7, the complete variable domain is DSGVTQTPKHLITATGQRVTLRCSPRSGDLSVYWYQQSLDQGLQFLIQYYNGEERAKGNILERFSAQQFPDLHSELNLSSLELGDSALYFCASNRQGNYEQYFGPGTRLTVT.

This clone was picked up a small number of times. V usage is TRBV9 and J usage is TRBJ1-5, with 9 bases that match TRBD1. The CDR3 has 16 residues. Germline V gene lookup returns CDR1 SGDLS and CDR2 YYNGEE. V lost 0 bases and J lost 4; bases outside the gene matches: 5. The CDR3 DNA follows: TGTGCCAGCAGCGTAGAGGGGGACAGGGCAAATCAGCCCCAGCATTTT. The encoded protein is CASSVEGDRANQPQHF.

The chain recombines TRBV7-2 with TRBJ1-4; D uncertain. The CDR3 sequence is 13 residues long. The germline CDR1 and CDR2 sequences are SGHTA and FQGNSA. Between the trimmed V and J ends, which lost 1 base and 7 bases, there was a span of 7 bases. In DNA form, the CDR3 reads TGTGCCAGCAGCTTAGAAGTCGGTGAAAAACTGTTTTTT. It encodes CASSLEVGEKLFF.

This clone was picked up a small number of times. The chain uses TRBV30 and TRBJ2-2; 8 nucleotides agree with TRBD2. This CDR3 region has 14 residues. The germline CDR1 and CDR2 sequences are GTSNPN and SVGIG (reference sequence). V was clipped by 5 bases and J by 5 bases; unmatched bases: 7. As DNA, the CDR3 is TGTGCCTGGGAGAGCGGGAGTGATACCGGGGAGCTGTTTTTT. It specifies CAWESGSDTGELFF.

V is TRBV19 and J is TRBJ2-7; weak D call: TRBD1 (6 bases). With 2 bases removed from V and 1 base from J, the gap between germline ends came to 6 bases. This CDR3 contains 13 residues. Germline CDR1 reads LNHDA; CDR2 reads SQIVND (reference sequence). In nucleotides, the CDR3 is TGTGCCAGTAGTATACAGGGGTCCTACGAGCAGTACTTC. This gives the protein CASSIQGSYEQYF.

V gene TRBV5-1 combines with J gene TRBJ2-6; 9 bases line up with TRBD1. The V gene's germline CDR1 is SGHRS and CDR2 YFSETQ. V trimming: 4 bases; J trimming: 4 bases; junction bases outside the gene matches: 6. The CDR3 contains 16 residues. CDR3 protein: CASSPTGGFGANVLTF. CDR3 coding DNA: TGCGCCAGCAGCCCGACAGGGGGGTTCGGGGCCAACGTCCTGACTTTC.

The DNA for the CDR3 is TGTGCCAGCAGCTCATCCAGACAGGGCACAGATACGCAGTATTTT. Amino acids: CASSSSRQGTDTQYF. This sequence joins TRBV11-3 and TRBJ2-3, with D perhaps TRBD1 (6 bases). V was shortened by 4 bases and J by 1 base, with 12 bases between the two germline ends. The CDR3 has 15 amino acids. CDR1 is SGHNT, CDR2 YENEEA, per germline.

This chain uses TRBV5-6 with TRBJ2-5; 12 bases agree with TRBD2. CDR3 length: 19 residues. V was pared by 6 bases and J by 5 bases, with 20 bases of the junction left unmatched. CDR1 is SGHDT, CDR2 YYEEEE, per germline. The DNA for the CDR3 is TGTGCCAGCACCCTTCTGATTGGACTAGCGGGGCCCCTCGGGGAGACCCAGTACTTC. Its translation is CASTLLIGLAGPLGETQYF.

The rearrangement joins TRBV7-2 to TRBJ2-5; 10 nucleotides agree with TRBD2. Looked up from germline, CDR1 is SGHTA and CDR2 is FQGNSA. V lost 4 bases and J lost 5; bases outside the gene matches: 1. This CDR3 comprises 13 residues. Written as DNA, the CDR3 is TGTGCCAGCAGCTCGGGACTAGCGGAGACCCAGTACTTC. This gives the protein CASSSGLAETQYF.

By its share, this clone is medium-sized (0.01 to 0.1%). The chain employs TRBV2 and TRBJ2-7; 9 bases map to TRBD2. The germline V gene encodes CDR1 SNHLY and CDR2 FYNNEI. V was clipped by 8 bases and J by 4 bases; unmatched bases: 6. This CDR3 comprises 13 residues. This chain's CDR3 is CASDPSGEYEQYF. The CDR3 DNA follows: TGTGCCAGCGACCCTAGCGGGGAATACGAGCAGTACTTC.

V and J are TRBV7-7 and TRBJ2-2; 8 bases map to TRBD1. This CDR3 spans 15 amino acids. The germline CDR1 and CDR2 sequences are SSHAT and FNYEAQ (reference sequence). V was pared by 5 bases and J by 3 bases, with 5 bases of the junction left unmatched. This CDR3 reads CASSPGQGDTGELFF. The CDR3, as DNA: TGTGCCAGCAGCCCCGGACAGGGCGACACCGGGGAGCTGTTTTTT. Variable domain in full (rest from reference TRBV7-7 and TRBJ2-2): GAGVSQSPRYKVTKRGQDVTLRCDPISSHATLYWYQQALGQGPEFLTYFNYEAQPDKSGLPSDRFSAERPEGSISTLTIQRTEQRDSAMYRCASSPGQGDTGELFFGEGSRLTVL.

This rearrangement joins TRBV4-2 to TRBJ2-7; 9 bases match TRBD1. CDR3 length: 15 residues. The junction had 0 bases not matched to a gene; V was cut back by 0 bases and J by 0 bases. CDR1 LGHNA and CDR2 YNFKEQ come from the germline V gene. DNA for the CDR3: TGTGCCAGCAGCCAAGAGGGACAGGGCTCCTACGAGCAGTACTTC. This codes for CASSQEGQGSYEQYF.

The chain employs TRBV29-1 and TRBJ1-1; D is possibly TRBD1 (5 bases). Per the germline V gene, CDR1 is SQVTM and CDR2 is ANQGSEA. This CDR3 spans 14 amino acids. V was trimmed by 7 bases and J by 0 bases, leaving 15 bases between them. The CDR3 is CSAARGDLNTEAFF. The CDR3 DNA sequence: TGCAGCGCCGCCCGAGGGGACTTGAACACTGAAGCTTTCTTT.

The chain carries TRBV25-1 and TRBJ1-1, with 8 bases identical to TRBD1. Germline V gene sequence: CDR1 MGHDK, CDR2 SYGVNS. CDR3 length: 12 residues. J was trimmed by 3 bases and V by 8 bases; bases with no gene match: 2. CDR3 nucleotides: TGTGCCAGCGGACAGGGATACACTGAAGCTTTCTTT. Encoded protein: CASGQGYTEAFF.

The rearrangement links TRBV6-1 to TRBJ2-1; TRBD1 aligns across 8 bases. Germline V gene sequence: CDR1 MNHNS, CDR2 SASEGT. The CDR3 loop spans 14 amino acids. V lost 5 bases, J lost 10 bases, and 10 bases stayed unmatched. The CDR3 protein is CASSLLQGDTEQFF. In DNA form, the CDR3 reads TGTGCCAGCAGTCTCTTACAGGGGGATACCGAGCAGTTCTTC.